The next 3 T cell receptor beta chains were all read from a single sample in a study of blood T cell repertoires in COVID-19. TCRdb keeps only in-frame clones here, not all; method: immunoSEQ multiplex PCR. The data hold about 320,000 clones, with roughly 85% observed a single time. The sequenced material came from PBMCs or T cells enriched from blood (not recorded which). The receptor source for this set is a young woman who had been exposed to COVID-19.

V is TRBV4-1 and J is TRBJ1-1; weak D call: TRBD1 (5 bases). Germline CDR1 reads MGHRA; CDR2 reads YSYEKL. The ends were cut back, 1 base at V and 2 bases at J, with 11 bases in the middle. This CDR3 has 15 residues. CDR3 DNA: TGCGCCAGCAGCCAAGGGCAGGGACTAAACACTGAAGCTTTCTTT. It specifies CASSQGQGLNTEAFF.

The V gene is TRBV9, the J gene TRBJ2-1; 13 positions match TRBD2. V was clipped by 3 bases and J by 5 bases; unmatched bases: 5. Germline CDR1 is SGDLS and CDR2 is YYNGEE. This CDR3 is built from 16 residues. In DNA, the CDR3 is TGTGCCAGCAGCGATCTGACTAGCGGGAGGAACAATGAGCAGTTCTTC. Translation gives CASSDLTSGRNNEQFF.

This CDR3 is CASSQGSQEETQYF. The CDR3 nucleotides read TGTGCCAGCAGCCAAGGGTCCCAGGAAGAGACCCAGTACTTC. The chain employs TRBV3-1 (or the pseudogene TRBV3-2) and TRBJ2-5; unclear D gene. The CDR3 consists of 14 residues. V was clipped by 1 base and J by 3 bases, with 9 bases between them. CDR1 is LGHDT and CDR2 is YNNKEL in the germline V gene (reference sequence).